The 3 T cell receptor beta chains presented below share a single source sample, sequenced in a study of CD8 T cells in ankylosing spondylitis. The study, taken as a whole, reports: Seemingly distinctive of ankylosing spondylitis blood was a TCR beta motif formed by eight highly homologous variants.

These receptors lack a known antigen. TCRdb itself ran the 5' RACE reads through MiXCR, one entry per CDR3 protein. The data hold 350,000 to 550,000 distinct CDR3 sequences, with roughly 25% observed a single time. Sequencing was done on a sample of blood, either unsorted or a sorted T cell fraction (not recorded which). These receptors all come from a male donor with ankylosing spondylitis.

The genes are TRBV5-1 and TRBJ2-3; 7 bases are shared with TRBD2. The CDR3 runs 14 residues. V gave up 1 base and J gave up 5 bases; unmatched junction bases: 4. Germline CDR1 SGHRS, CDR2 YFSETQ. The CDR3 DNA follows: TGCGCCAGCAGCTTGAGCGGGGTGAGAGATACGCAGTATTTT. Amino acid sequence: CASSLSGVRDTQYF.

V is TRBV5-1 and J is TRBJ2-7; D possibly uses TRBD1 or TRBD2 (6 bases each). The V gene's germline CDR1 is SGHRS and CDR2 YFSETQ. V was clipped by 7 bases and J by 2 bases, with 19 bases between them. CDR3 length: 15 amino acids. The CDR3 loop reads CASGLARGGTYEQYF. The CDR3 coding sequence is TGCGCCAGCGGCCTAGCGAGAGGGGGGACCTACGAGCAGTACTTC.

This clonotype occurred a few times. The chain carries TRBV28 and TRBJ2-7, with D perhaps being TRBD1 or TRBD2 (5 bases each). Germline V gene lookup returns CDR1 MDHEN and CDR2 SYDVKM. This CDR3 comprises 16 residues. V lost 4 bases to trimming and J lost 3 bases, with 19 bases between them. The DNA for the CDR3 is TGTGCCAGCAGTTCCTCAGGGACGCGCGGGCTCTACGAGCAGTACGTC. It specifies CASSSSGTRGLYEQYV.